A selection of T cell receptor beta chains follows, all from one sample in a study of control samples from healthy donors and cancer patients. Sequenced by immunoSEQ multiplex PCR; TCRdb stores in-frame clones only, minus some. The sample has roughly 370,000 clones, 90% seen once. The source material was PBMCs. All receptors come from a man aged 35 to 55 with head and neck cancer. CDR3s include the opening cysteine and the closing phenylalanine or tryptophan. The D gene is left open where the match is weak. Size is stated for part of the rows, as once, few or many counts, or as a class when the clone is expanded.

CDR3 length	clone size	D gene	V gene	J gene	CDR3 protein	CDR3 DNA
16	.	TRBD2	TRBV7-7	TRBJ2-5	CASSLGLAGIAGAQYF	TGTGCTAGCAGCTTAGGGCTAGCGGGGATAGCCGGGGCCCAGTACTTC
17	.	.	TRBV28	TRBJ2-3	CASSLILSVGTGDTQYF	TGTGCCAGCAGTTTAATCCTTAGTGTAGGAACAGGAGATACGCAGTATTTT
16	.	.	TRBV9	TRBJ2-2	CASSVGRDLYNGELFF	TGTGCCAGCAGCGTAGGGCGGGACCTCTATAACGGGGAGCTGTTTTTT
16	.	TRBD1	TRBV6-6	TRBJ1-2	CASSPWMGTVNYGYTF	TGTGCCAGCAGCCCCTGGATGGGGACAGTTAACTATGGCTACACCTTC
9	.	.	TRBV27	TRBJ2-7	CATSYEQYF	TGTGCCACCTCCTACGAGCAGTACTTC
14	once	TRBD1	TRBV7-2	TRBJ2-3	CASSHDRARDTQYF	TGTGCCAGCAGCCATGACAGGGCTAGAGATACGCAGTATTTT
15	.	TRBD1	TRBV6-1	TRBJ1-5	CASSDQGAINQPQHF	TGTGCCAGCAGTGACCAGGGGGCGATCAATCAGCCCCAGCATTTT
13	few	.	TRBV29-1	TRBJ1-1	CSVEQAMNTEAFF	TGCAGCGTTGAACAGGCTATGAACACTGAAGCTTTCTTT
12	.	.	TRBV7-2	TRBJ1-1	CASSLPRGRAFF	TGTGCCAGCAGCCTACCTCGGGGGAGAGCTTTCTTT
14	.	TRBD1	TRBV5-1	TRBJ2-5	CASSPGTAQETQYF	TGCGCCAGCAGCCCGGGGACAGCCCAAGAGACCCAGTACTTC
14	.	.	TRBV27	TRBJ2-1	CASTPNPVNNEQFF	TGTGCCAGCACCCCGAATCCGGTGAATAATGAGCAGTTCTTC
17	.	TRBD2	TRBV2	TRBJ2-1	CASRSFAGTSRRNEQFF	TGTGCCAGCAGATCATTCGCCGGGACTAGCAGGCGCAATGAGCAGTTCTTC
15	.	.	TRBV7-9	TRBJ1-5	CASSLGGPGDQPQHF	TGTGCCAGCAGCTTAGGGGGTCCGGGAGATCAGCCCCAGCATTTT
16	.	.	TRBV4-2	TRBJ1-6	CASSSKQVGHNSPLHF	TGTGCCAGCAGCTCAAAACAGGTTGGCCATAATTCACCCCTCCACTTT
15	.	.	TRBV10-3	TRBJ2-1	CAIMGGGPSYNEQFF	TGTGCCATTATGGGGGGCGGGCCATCCTACAATGAGCAGTTCTTC
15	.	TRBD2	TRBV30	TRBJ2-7	CAWSGGASGSYEQYF	TGTGCCTGGAGTGGCGGGGCTAGCGGGTCCTACGAGCAGTACTTC
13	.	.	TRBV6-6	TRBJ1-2	CASRITDSYGYTF	TGTGCCAGCAGGATTACCGACAGCTATGGCTACACCTTC
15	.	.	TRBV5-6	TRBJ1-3	CASSFGQSSGNTIYF	TGTGCCAGCAGCTTCGGGCAGAGCTCTGGAAACACCATATATTTT
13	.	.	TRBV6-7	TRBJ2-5	CASSYDREETQYF	TGTGCCAGCAGTTACGATAGGGAGGAGACCCAGTACTTC
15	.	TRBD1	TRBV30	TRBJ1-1	CAWSAPGTGVTEAFF	TGTGCCTGGAGCGCCCCCGGGACAGGGGTTACTGAAGCTTTCTTT
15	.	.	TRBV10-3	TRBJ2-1	CAISDQGSSYNEQFF	TGTGCCATCAGTGACCAGGGTAGCTCCTACAATGAGCAGTTCTTC
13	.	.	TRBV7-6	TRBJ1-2	CASSPSGLEGYTF	TGTGCCAGCAGCCCTAGTGGGCTCGAGGGCTACACCTTC
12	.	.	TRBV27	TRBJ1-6	CASSFLLGLLHF	TGTGCCAGCAGTTTTTTGTTAGGACTCCTCCACTTT
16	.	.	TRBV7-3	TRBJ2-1	CASSPPPWGGRNEQFF	TGTGCCAGCAGCCCACCCCCGTGGGGGGGCAGGAATGAGCAGTTCTTC
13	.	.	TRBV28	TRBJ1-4	CATKTSGKEKLFF	TGTGCTACGAAAACCTCGGGAAAGGAAAAACTGTTTTTT
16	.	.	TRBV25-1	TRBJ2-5	CASSESAGEGVETQYF	TGTGCCAGCAGTGAATCGGCAGGGGAGGGAGTGGAGACCCAGTACTTC
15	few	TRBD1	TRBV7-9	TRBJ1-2	CASSFTTGGSYGYTF	TGTGCCAGCAGCTTTACGACAGGGGGCAGCTATGGCTACACCTTC
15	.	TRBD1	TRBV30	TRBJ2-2	CAWSGSTGGTGELFF	TGTGCCTGGAGTGGATCGACAGGGGGAACTGGGGAGCTGTTTTTT
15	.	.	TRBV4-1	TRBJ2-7	CASSQDLLATYEQYF	TGCGCCAGCAGCCAAGACCTACTAGCTACCTACGAGCAGTACTTC
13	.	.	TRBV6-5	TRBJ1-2	CASSRTSGSGYTF	TGTGCCAGCAGCCGAACGTCAGGGAGTGGCTACACCTTC
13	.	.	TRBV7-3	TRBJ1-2	CASSLIGFSGYTF	TGTGCCAGCAGCTTGATTGGATTCTCTGGCTACACCTTC
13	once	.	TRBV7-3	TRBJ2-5	CASSLDRQETQYF	TGTGCCAGCAGCTTAGATCGGCAAGAGACCCAGTACTTC
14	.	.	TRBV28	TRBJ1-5	CASNFRGFNQPQHF	TGTGCCAGCAATTTCCGGGGGTTCAATCAGCCCCAGCATTTT